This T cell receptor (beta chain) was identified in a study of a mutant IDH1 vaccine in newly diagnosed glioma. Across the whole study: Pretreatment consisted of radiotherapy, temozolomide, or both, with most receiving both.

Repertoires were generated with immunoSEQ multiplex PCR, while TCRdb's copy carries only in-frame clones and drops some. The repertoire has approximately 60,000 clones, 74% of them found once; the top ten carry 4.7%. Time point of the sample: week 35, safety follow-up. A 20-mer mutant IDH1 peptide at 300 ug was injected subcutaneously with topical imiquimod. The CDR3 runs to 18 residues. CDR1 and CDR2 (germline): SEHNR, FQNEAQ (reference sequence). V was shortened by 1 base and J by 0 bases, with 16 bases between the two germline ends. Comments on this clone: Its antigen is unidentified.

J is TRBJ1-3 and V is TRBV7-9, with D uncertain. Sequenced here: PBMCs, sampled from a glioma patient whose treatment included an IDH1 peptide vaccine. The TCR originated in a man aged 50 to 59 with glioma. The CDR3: CASSLDPGFLNSGNTIYF. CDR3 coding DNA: TGTGCCAGCAGCTTAGATCCGGGGTTCCTCAACTCTGGAAACACCATATATTTT.